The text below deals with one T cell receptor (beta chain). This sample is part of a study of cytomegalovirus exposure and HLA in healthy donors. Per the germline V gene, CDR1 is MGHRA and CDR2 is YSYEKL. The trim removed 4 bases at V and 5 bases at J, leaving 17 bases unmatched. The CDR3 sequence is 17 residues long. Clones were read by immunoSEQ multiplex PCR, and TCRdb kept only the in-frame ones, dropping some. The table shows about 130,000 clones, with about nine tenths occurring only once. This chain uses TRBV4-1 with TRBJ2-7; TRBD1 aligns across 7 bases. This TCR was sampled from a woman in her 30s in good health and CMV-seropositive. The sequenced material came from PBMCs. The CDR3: CASSRELPGQYFDEQYF. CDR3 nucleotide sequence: TGCGCCAGCAGCCGAGAACTACCGGGACAGTACTTCGACGAGCAGTACTTC.